The T cell receptor beta chain under discussion was sequenced for a study of T cells after yellow fever vaccination. Broader study findings: One caveat is that FACS-sorted repertoires could contain abundant clonotypes contaminating from the bulk population.

This clonotype showed up many times. Its antigen remains unknown. CDR3 length: 17 residues. Germline CDR1 reads SGHAT; CDR2 reads FQNNGV. V gave up 5 bases and J gave up 2 bases; unmatched junction bases: 6. They built TCR cDNA with 5'RACE template switching, a step that put in a universal primer site and UMIs. One entry per CDR3 protein results from TCRdb running MiXCR on the 5' RACE reads. Among some 250,000 distinct CDR3 sequences listed, approximately 3.8% were seen once. The chain couples TRBV11-2 to TRBJ2-5; TRBD2 agrees at 15 bases. The sequence was collected from a man aged 18 to 35 who received the YFV17D yellow fever vaccine. The sample was PBMCs, taken 15 days after the yellow fever booster vaccination. CDR3 DNA: TGTGCCAGCAGCCCTGGGACTAGCGGGGGGTTACAAGAGACCCAGTACTTC. This sequence encodes CASSPGTSGGLQETQYF.